The 4 T cell receptor beta chains listed next were all sequenced from one sample in a study of cytomegalovirus exposure and HLA in healthy donors. 60 Vbeta and 13 Jbeta primers were used in PCR. Profiling relied on immunoSEQ multiplex PCR, and the TCRdb table lists in-frame clones only, not all of them. The data show around 180,000 clones, 82% seen once. Sequencing was done on a sample of PBMCs. Receptors originate from a woman between 45 and 60 years old in good health and CMV-seronegative.

As to this clone: The junction and the germline gene differ at one end; a read error may be behind it. Additional DNA sequences in this sample encode the identical CDR3. The rearrangement uses TRBV11-3 and TRBJ1-1, with TRBD1 identical over 8 bases. Germline CDR1 is SGHNT and CDR2 is YENEEA. The CDR3 has 18 amino acids. CDR3 bases: TGCGCCAGCAGCTTACCTAGCAGGGGGCTGCCGTTAGACACTGAAGCTTTCTTT. Protein: CASSLPSRGLPLDTEAFF.

V and J are TRBV18 and TRBJ2-7; 8 nucleotides agree with TRBD1. The CDR3 contains 13 residues. Trimming removed 6 bases from V and 2 bases from J; junction bases left unmatched: 3. Germline assignment: CDR1 KGHSH and CDR2 LQKENI. The chain's CDR3 is CASSRTGPYEQYF. CDR3 nucleotides: TGTGCCAGCTCGCGGACAGGGCCCTACGAGCAGTACTTC.

V gene TRBV18 combines with J gene TRBJ2-1; no clear D gene. The CDR3 length is 13 residues. Between the trimmed V and J ends, which lost 2 bases and 8 bases, there was a span of 10 bases. Germline V gives CDR1 KGHSH, CDR2 LQKENI. The DNA of the CDR3 is TGTGCCAGCTCACCAGTGGTGGGCGATGAGCAGTTCTTC. As protein: CASSPVVGDEQFF.

About this clone itself: One end of the junction is discordant with germline, which a read error may explain. The CDR3 DNA follows: TGTGCCGGCAGTTACTATCGGGAGCGGGAGGGCCATGAGCAGTTCTTC. Protein sequence: CAGSYYREREGHEQFF. The V gene is TRBV6-5, the J gene TRBJ2-1, with 10 nucleotides matching TRBD2. Germline V lookup: CDR1 MNHEY, CDR2 SVGAGI. The CDR3 consists of 16 residues.